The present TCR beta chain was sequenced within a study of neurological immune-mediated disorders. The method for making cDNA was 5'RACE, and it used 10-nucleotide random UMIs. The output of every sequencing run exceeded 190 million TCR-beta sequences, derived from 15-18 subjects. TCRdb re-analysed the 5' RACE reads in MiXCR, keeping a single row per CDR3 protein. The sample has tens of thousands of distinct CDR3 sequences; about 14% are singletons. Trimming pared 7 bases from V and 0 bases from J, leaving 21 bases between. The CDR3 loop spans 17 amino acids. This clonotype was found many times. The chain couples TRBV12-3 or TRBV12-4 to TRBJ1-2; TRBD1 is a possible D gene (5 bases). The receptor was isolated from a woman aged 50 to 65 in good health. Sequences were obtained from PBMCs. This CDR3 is CASTLGAAAASNYGYTF. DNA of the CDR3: TGTGCCAGCACCCTCGGGGCGGCAGCCGCCTCTAACTATGGCTACACCTTC.